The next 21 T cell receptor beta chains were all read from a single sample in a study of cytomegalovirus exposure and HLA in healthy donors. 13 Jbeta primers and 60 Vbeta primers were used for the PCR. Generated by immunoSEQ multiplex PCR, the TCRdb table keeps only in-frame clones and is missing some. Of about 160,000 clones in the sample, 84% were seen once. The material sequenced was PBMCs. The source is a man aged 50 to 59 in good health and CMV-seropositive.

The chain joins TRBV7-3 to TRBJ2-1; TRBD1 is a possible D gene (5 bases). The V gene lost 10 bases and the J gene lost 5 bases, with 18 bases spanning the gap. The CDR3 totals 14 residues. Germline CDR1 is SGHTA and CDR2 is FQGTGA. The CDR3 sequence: CATSLTTANNEQFF. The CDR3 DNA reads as TGTGCCACCTCACTAACGACAGCGAACAATGAGCAGTTCTTC.

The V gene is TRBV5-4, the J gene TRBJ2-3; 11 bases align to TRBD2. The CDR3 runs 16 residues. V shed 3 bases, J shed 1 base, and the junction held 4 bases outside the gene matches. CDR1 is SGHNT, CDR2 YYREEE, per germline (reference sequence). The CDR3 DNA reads TGTGCCAGCAGCTCTAGCGGGGGGCCCGGCACAGATACGCAGTATTTT. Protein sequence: CASSSSGGPGTDTQYF.

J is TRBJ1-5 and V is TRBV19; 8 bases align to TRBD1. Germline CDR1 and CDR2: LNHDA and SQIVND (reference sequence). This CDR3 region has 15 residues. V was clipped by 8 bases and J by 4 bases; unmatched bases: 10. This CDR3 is CASGRGTGWNQPQHF. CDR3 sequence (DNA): TGTGCCAGTGGACGAGGGACAGGCTGGAATCAGCCCCAGCATTTT.

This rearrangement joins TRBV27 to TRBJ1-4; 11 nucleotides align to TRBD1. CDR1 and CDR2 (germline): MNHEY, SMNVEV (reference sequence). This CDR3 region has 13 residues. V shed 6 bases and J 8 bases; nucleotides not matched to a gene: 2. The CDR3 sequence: CASSRDRGEKLFF. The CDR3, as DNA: TGTGCCAGCAGCCGGGACAGGGGGGAAAAACTGTTTTTT.

The CDR3 DNA is TGTGCCAGCAGTGATCTAGATCAGCCCCAGCATTTT. Translated: CASSDLDQPQHF. V and J are TRBV2 and TRBJ1-5; D gene unclear. The CDR3 contains 12 residues. V was trimmed by 3 bases and J by 5 bases, leaving 5 bases between them. The V gene's germline CDR1 is SNHLY and CDR2 FYNNEI.

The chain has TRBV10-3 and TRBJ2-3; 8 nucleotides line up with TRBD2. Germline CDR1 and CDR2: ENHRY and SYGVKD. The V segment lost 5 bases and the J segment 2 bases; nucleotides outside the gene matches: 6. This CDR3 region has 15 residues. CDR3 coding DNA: TGTGCCATCAGTAGTAGCGGGACCTTCACAGATACGCAGTATTTT. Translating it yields CAISSSGTFTDTQYF.

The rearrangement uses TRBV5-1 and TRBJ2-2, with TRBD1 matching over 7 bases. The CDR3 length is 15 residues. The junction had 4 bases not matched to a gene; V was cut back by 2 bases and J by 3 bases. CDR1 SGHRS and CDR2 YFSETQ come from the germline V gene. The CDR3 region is CASSFTGADTGELFF. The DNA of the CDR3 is TGCGCCAGCAGCTTTACAGGGGCGGACACCGGGGAGCTGTTTTTT.

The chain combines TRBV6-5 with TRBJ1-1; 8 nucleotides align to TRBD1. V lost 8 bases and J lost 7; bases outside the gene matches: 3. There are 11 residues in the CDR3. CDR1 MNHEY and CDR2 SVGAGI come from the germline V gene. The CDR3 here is CASDRGNEAFF. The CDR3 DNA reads TGTGCCAGCGACAGGGGTAATGAAGCTTTCTTT.

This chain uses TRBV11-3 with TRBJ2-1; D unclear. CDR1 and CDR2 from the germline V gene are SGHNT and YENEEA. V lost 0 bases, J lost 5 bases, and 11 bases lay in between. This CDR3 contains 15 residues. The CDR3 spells CASSLDRVRNNEQFF. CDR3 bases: TGTGCCAGCAGCTTAGATCGTGTCAGAAACAATGAGCAGTTCTTC. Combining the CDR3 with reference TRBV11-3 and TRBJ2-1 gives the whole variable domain EAGVVQSPRYKIIEKKQPVAFWCNPISGHNTLYWYLQNLGQGPELLIRYENEEAVDDSQLPKDRFSAERLKGVDSTLKIQPAELGDSAVYLCASSLDRVRNNEQFFGPGTRLTVL.

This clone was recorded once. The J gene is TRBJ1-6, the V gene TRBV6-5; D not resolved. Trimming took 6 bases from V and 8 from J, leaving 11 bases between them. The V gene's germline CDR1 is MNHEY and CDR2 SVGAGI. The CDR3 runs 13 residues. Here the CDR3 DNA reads TGTGCCAGCAGAGACCGGGTCGATTCACCCCTCCACTTT. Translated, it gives CASRDRVDSPLHF.

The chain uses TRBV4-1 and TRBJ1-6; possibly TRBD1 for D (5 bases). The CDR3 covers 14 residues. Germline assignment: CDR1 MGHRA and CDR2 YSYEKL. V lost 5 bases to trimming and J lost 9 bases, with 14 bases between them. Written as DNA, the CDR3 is TGCGCCAGCAGCTCGCTAACCGGGGGTTCACCCCTCCACTTT. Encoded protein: CASSSLTGGSPLHF.

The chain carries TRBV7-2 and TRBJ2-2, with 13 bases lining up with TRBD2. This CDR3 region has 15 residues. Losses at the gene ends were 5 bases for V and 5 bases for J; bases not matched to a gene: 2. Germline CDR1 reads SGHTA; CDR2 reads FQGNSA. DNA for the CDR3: TGTGCCAGCAGCCTGACTAGCGGGAGGACCGGGGAGCTGTTTTTT. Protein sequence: CASSLTSGRTGELFF.

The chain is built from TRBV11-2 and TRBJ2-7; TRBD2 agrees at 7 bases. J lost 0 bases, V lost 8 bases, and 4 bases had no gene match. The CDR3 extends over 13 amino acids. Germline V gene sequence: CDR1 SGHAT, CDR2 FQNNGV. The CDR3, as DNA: TGTGCCAGCGGGGGGGTCTACTCCTACGAGCAGTACGTC. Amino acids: CASGGVYSYEQYV.

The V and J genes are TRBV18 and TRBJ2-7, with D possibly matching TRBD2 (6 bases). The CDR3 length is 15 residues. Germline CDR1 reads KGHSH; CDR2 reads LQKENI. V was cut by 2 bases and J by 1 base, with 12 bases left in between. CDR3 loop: CASSPVSGGSYEQYF. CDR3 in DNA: TGTGCCAGCTCACCAGTGTCCGGGGGATCCTACGAGCAGTACTTC.

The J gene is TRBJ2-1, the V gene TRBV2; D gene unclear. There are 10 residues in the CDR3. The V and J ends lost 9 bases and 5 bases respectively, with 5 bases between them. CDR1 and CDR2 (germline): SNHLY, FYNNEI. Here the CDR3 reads CASSNNEQFF. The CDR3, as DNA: TGTGCCAGTAGCAACAATGAGCAGTTCTTC.

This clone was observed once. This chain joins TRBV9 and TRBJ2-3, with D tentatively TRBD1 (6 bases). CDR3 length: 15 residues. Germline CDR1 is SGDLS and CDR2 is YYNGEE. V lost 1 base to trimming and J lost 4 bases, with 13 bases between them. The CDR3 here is CASSVTGSGADTQYF. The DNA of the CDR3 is TGTGCCAGCAGCGTAACAGGGAGTGGGGCAGATACGCAGTATTTT.

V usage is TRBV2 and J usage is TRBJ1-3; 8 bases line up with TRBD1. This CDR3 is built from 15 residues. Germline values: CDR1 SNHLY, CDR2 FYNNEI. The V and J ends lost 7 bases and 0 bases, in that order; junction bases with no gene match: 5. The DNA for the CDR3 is TGTGCCAGCACTCTGGACAGGGCCTCTGGAAACACCATATATTTT. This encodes CASTLDRASGNTIYF.

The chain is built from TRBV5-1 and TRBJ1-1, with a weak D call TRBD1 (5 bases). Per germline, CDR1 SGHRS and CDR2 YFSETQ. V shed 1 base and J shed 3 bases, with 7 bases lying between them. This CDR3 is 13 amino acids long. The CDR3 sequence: CASSLRGDTEAFF. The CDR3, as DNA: TGCGCCAGCAGCTTGAGGGGCGACACTGAAGCTTTCTTT.

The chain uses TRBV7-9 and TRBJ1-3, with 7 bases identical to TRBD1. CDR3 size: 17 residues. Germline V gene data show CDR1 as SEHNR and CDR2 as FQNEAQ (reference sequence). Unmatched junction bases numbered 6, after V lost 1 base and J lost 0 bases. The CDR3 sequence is CASSLGRGPISGNTIYF. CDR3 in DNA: TGTGCCAGCAGCTTAGGAAGGGGGCCAATCTCTGGAAACACCATATATTTT.

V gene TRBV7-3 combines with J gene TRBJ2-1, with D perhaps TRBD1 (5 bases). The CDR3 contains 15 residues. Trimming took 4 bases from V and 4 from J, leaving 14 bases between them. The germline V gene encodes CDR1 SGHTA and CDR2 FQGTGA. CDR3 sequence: CASSSHGAVYNEQFF. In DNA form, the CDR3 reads TGTGCCAGCAGCTCCCATGGGGCGGTATACAATGAGCAGTTCTTC.

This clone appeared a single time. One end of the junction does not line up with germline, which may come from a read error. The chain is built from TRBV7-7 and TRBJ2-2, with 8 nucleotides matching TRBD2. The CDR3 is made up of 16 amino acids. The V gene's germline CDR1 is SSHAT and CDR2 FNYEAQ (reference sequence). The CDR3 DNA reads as TGTGCTAGCACCGCTAGCGGGCTCTCGGGAACCGGGGAGCTGTTTTTT. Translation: CASTASGLSGTGELFF.